This is a list of T cell receptor beta chains from one sample in a study of T-cell memory formation after mild COVID-19. TCRdb ran MiXCR on the 5' RACE reads and lists one entry per CDR3 protein. This sample has 210,000 or so distinct CDR3 sequences; 27% occur once, and the top ten carry about 10%. Sequencing input: PBMCs or a T cell subset sorted from them (not recorded which). These receptor sequences come from an adult woman who had mild COVID-19 (a few samples of this study predate the infection). Cell type and time point are not known. Both conserved end residues are part of each CDR3. The D gene is left open where the match is weak. Rows may omit the clone size; those that give it use once, few, many or a size class.

len	abundance	d_gene	v_gene	j_gene	CDR3aa	CDR3nt
17	.	TRBD2	TRBV5-1	TRBJ2-7	CASSLGTSGRALYEQYF	TGCGCCAGCAGCTTAGGGACTAGCGGGAGGGCCCTCTACGAGCAGTACTTC
15	few	TRBD2	TRBV7-6	TRBJ2-1	CASSARTSGSSEQFF	TGTGCCAGCAGCGCTCGGACTAGCGGGAGCAGCGAGCAGTTCTTC
13	.	.	TRBV27	TRBJ2-7	CASSPRGFYEQYF	TGTGCCAGCAGCCCCAGAGGATTCTACGAGCAGTACTTC
11	.	.	TRBV19	TRBJ2-5	CASSRGQRRNF	TGTGCCAGTAGTAGAGGACAGAGACGTAACTTC
12	many	.	TRBV25-1	TRBJ1-1	CASSDTSGEAFF	TGTGCCAGCAGTGACACGTCTGGGGAAGCTTTCTTT
15	.	.	TRBV6-5	TRBJ1-2	CASSYQGISLSGYTF	TGTGCCAGCAGTTATCAGGGGATCTCTCTAAGCGGCTACACCTTC
20	few	TRBD2	TRBV4-1	TRBJ2-2	CASSQPGLAGGSSNTGELFF	TGCGCCAGCAGCCAACCCGGACTAGCGGGGGGCTCCTCGAACACCGGGGAGCTGTTTTTT
11	once	.	TRBV20-1	TRBJ2-1	CSARRVYEQFF	TGCAGTGCCCGTCGGGTCTATGAGCAGTTCTTC
17	few	.	TRBV18	TRBJ1-1	CASSPQAWPGLSTEAFF	TGTGCCAGCTCACCGCAAGCTTGGCCGGGGCTGAGCACTGAAGCTTTCTTT
18	few	TRBD1	TRBV7-9	TRBJ1-1	CASSSRRVQGAMNTEAFF	TGTGCCAGCAGCTCCCGCAGGGTCCAGGGGGCGATGAACACTGAAGCTTTCTTT
14	few	.	TRBV23-1	TRBJ2-5	CASSQEGQQETQYF	TGCGCCAGCAGTCAGGAAGGACAACAAGAGACCCAGTACTTC
17	.	.	TRBV7-8	TRBJ2-3	CASSPTSNLLGTDTQYF	TGTGCCAGCAGCCCGACTAGTAACCTCCTGGGCACAGATACGCAGTATTTT
15	.	TRBD2	TRBV20-1	TRBJ2-5	CSARRPSGSLETQYF	TGCAGTGCTAGACGCCCTAGCGGGAGTCTGGAGACCCAGTACTTC
16	.	TRBD1	TRBV19	TRBJ1-1	CASKPGQWDMNTEAFF	TGTGCCAGTAAACCGGGACAGTGGGACATGAACACTGAAGCTTTCTTT
12	few	TRBD1	TRBV20-1	TRBJ1-5	CSVRTGSQPQHF	TGCAGTGTAAGGACAGGGTCACAGCCCCAGCATTTT
15	.	TRBD2	TRBV30	TRBJ2-3	CAWSAQLAGTDTQYF	TGTGCCTGGAGTGCCCAGCTAGCGGGCACAGATACGCAGTATTTT
16	few	TRBD1	TRBV5-1	TRBJ2-7	CASSKSYGQGANEQYF	TGCGCCAGCAGCAAGAGTTACGGACAGGGGGCTAACGAGCAGTACTTC
15	.	TRBD1	TRBV5-1	TRBJ2-3	CASSDTGTGSDTQYF	TGCGCCAGCAGCGACACTGGGACAGGGTCAGATACGCAGTATTTT
15	few	TRBD1	TRBV30	TRBJ1-1	CAWTPGQGRVTEAFF	TGTGCCTGGACACCGGGACAGGGGAGGGTCACTGAAGCTTTCTTT
13	few	.	TRBV3-1	TRBJ1-1	CASSQGGGTEAFF	TGTGCCAGCAGCCAAGGAGGCGGCACTGAAGCTTTCTTT
15	.	.	TRBV9	TRBJ1-5	CASSLTDHSNQPQHF	TGTGCCAGCAGCCTAACAGATCATAGCAATCAGCCCCAGCATTTT
16	.	.	TRBV5-1	TRBJ1-3	CASSMDGEITGNTIYF	TGCGCCAGCAGCATGGACGGGGAAATTACTGGAAACACCATATATTTT
16	few	.	TRBV5-1	TRBJ1-1	CASSLTPRERNTEAFF	TGCGCCAGCAGCTTGACCCCACGAGAGCGGAACACTGAAGCTTTCTTT
18	.	TRBD2	TRBV9	TRBJ2-3	CASSAPGGTTRSTDTQYF	TGTGCCAGCAGCGCCCCGGGGGGGACTACACGGAGCACAGATACGCAGTATTTT
15	few	.	TRBV7-9	TRBJ1-1	CASSPPGRMNTEAFF	TGTGCCAGCAGCCCTCCGGGACGGATGAACACTGAAGCTTTCTTT
16	.	.	TRBV11-2	TRBJ1-4	CASSSQMDGPNEKLFF	TGTGCCAGCAGCTCACAAATGGACGGTCCTAATGAAAAACTGTTTTTT
13	.	.	TRBV4-3	TRBJ2-7	CASSQVVSYEQYF	TGCGCCAGCAGCCAGGTGGTCTCCTACGAGCAGTACTTC
14	.	.	TRBV5-1	TRBJ2-4	CASSPGKGQNIQYF	TGCGCCAGCAGTCCGGGAAAGGGCCAAAACATTCAGTACTTC
15	.	.	TRBV7-9	TRBJ1-5	CASSLGQGYNQPQHF	TGTGCCAGCAGCTTGGGGCAGGGGTACAATCAGCCCCAGCATTTT
13	few	TRBD2	TRBV19	TRBJ2-5	CASNPSGQETQYF	TGTGCCAGTAATCCTAGCGGGCAAGAGACCCAGTACTTC
16	few	TRBD1	TRBV7-3	TRBJ1-3	CASSTRTGGSGNTIYF	TGTGCCAGCAGCACCCGGACAGGGGGGTCTGGAAACACCATATATTTT
14	.	TRBD2	TRBV3-1	TRBJ2-7	CASSTTSDSYEQYF	TGTGCCAGCAGTACGACTAGCGATAGCTACGAGCAGTACTTC
16	many	.	TRBV20-1	TRBJ2-1	CSAPPVRNSGYNEQFF	TGCAGTGCTCCCCCCGTAAGAAATAGCGGCTACAATGAGCAGTTCTTC
15	.	.	TRBV6-5	TRBJ2-7	CASSYSAGSSYEQYF	TGTGCCAGCAGTTACTCGGCAGGGAGCTCCTACGAGCAGTACTTC
14	.	TRBD1	TRBV12-3/TRBV12-4	TRBJ2-5	CASSPDRGPETQYF	TGTGCCAGCAGCCCGGACAGGGGGCCAGAGACCCAGTACTTC
17	few	TRBD2	TRBV23-1	TRBJ2-2	CASSQSCLAGYTGELFF	TGCGCCAGCAGTCAATCCTGTCTAGCGGGGTACACCGGGGAGCTGTTTTTT
14	few	.	TRBV5-1	TRBJ2-5	CASSLGPSQETQYF	TGCGCCAGCAGCTTGGGGCCGAGTCAAGAGACCCAGTACTTC
15	few	TRBD2	TRBV5-4	TRBJ2-1	CASSPPTSGNQEQFF	TGTGCCAGCAGCCCACCGACTAGCGGGAACCAGGAGCAGTTCTTC
13	.	.	TRBV24-1	TRBJ2-3	CATSIPGTDTQYF	TGTGCCACCAGTATACCGGGGACAGATACGCAGTATTTT
13	few	TRBD1	TRBV29-1	TRBJ1-1	CSDWDRVSTEAFF	TGCAGCGATTGGGACAGGGTGTCGACTGAAGCTTTCTTT
15	few	TRBD2	TRBV3-1	TRBJ2-5	CASSPGGSYGETQYF	TGTGCCAGCAGCCCGGGGGGGAGCTACGGAGAGACCCAGTACTTC
14	few	.	TRBV6-2/TRBV6-3	TRBJ2-7	CASSSTQGGYEQYF	TGTGCCAGCAGTTCGACTCAGGGAGGCTACGAGCAGTACTTC
14	.	.	TRBV6-5	TRBJ2-3	CASSYGILTDTQYF	TGTGCCAGCAGTTACGGCATATTAACAGATACGCAGTATTTT
16	few	TRBD2	TRBV4-3	TRBJ2-7	CASSQGTSGRSYEQYF	TGCGCCAGCAGCCAAGGAACTAGCGGGAGATCCTACGAGCAGTACTTC